The 14 T cell receptor beta chains below all came from one sample that was sequenced in a study of T-cell memory formation after mild COVID-19. TCRdb passed the 5' RACE reads through MiXCR, listing each CDR3 protein once. The sample gives 470,000 or so distinct CDR3 sequences, under 20% of which show up once; 20% to 25% is in the top ten. Sequencing was done on a sample of PBMCs or a T cell subset sorted from them (not recorded which). Source of these receptors: a man aged 18 to 30 who had mild COVID-19 (a few samples of this study predate the infection). Cell type and time point are not known.

The sample holds a few counts of this clonotype. The chain recombines TRBV7-2 with TRBJ2-1; 12 bases are shared with TRBD2. Trimming at V came to 5 bases and at J to 1 base, leaving 3 bases not matched to a gene. Germline V gene sequence: CDR1 SGHTA, CDR2 FQGNSA. The CDR3 runs to 16 residues. The CDR3 reads CASSQGLAGSYNEQFF. For the CDR3, the DNA is TGTGCCAGCAGCCAAGGACTAGCGGGGTCCTACAATGAGCAGTTCTTC.

This sequence joins TRBV7-2 and TRBJ2-2; D remains unclear. The ends were cut back, 3 bases at V and 5 bases at J, with 10 bases in the middle. The CDR3 covers 14 residues. CDR1 is SGHTA, CDR2 FQGNSA, per germline. CDR3: CASSFGQLTGELFF. The CDR3 coding sequence is TGTGCCAGCAGCTTCGGGCAGCTGACCGGGGAGCTGTTTTTT.

This clonotype was seen more than once but under ten times. This chain joins TRBV20-1 and TRBJ2-7; perhaps TRBD2 as D (5 bases). CDR3 length: 12 residues. Germline CDR1 reads DFQATT; CDR2 reads SNEGSKA (reference sequence). V dropped 4 bases and J dropped 3 bases, with 10 bases sitting between them. The CDR3 DNA sequence: TGCAGTGCTAACGTAGGACTCTACGAGCAGTACGTC. It specifies CSANVGLYEQYV.

This clonotype turned up a few times. V usage is TRBV6-1 and J usage is TRBJ1-2; D possibly corresponds to TRBD1 (5 bases). The CDR3 is made up of 14 amino acids. Looked up from germline, CDR1 is MNHNS and CDR2 is SASEGT. Trimming removed 7 bases at V and 4 bases at J, with 16 bases between. CDR3 amino acids: CASTGHVGSYGYTF. CDR3 DNA sequence: TGTGCCAGCACCGGACACGTGGGCAGCTATGGCTACACCTTC.

This chain connects TRBV5-1 to TRBJ1-1; no clear D. V was cut by 4 bases and J by 3 bases, with 10 bases left in between. Germline V gene data show CDR1 as SGHRS and CDR2 as YFSETQ. CDR3 size: 13 residues. The CDR3 loop is CASSAGGYTEAFF. DNA for the CDR3: TGCGCCAGCAGCGCCGGAGGATACACTGAAGCTTTCTTT.

J is TRBJ1-5 and V is TRBV20-1, with 7 positions matching TRBD1. V lost 3 bases to trimming and J lost 1 base; unmatched junction nucleotides: 3. This CDR3 is 14 amino acids long. In germline, CDR1 is DFQATT, CDR2 SNEGSKA (reference sequence). CDR3 DNA: TGCAGTGCTAGCGCAGGGGGGAGCAATCAGCCCCAGCATTTT. Protein: CSASAGGSNQPQHF.

This clonotype has a single count. A much larger clonotype is one base distant, so this may be a read error. V and J are TRBV7-9 and TRBJ1-1; D ambiguous. Between the trimmed V and J ends, which lost 5 bases and 5 bases, there was a span of 3 bases. There are 10 residues in the CDR3. CDR1 SEHNR and CDR2 FQNEAQ come from the germline V gene (reference sequence). CDR3 nucleotide sequence: TGTGCCAGCAGCCATACTGAAGCTTTCTTT. It translates to CASSHTEAFF.

The chain links TRBV20-1 to TRBJ1-5; D might be TRBD1 (6 bases). Trimming left V 2 bases short and J 2 bases short, with 25 bases between. The germline CDR1 and CDR2 sequences are DFQATT and SNEGSKA (reference sequence). The CDR3 runs 19 residues. CDR3 DNA: TGCAGTGCTAGATTCGTCGGCAGGGGTTCATCGGTAGGCAATCAGCCCCAGCATTTT. Protein sequence: CSARFVGRGSSVGNQPQHF.

This clonotype was counted ten times or more. The chain joins TRBV28 to TRBJ1-5; D is uncertain. Per germline, CDR1 MDHEN and CDR2 SYDVKM. V shed 1 base and J shed 7 bases, with 5 bases lying between them. This CDR3 contains 12 residues. DNA of the CDR3: TGTGCCAGCAGTTTATATAGACAGCCCCAGCATTTT. Its protein product is CASSLYRQPQHF.

The chain joins TRBV12-3 or TRBV12-4 to TRBJ1-2; D remains unclear. V was pared by 3 bases and J by 5 bases, with 7 bases between. The CDR3 has 12 amino acids. CDR3 protein: CASSFLAYGYTF. The CDR3 nucleotides read TGTGCCAGCAGTTTTCTGGCATATGGCTACACCTTC.

The chain recombines TRBV10-2 with TRBJ2-7, with 9 bases fitting TRBD1. J gave up 3 bases and V 6 bases, and 6 bases lay outside the gene matches. CDR1 and CDR2 from the germline V gene are WSHSY and SAAADI. The CDR3 is 14 amino acids. In DNA form, the CDR3 reads TGCGCCAGCAGCCGGGACAGGGTGGACTACGAGCAGTACTTC. This encodes CASSRDRVDYEQYF.

The rearrangement uses TRBV5-6 and TRBJ2-2; D is uncertain. This CDR3 has 15 residues. Trimming took 2 bases from V and 0 from J, leaving 8 bases between them. In germline, CDR1 is SGHDT, CDR2 YYEEEE. CDR3 sequence (DNA): TGTGCCAGCAGCTTTGGAAGGGCGAACACCGGGGAGCTGTTTTTT. This sequence encodes CASSFGRANTGELFF.

This clonotype occurred a few times. The chain links TRBV7-9 to TRBJ2-5; the D gene is possibly TRBD2 (5 bases). CDR1 and CDR2 from the germline V gene are SEHNR and FQNEAQ (reference sequence). The CDR3 runs 16 residues. The ends were cut back, 4 bases at V and 6 bases at J, with 21 bases in the middle. CDR3 DNA sequence: TGTGCCAGCAGCTCCTCGTGGGAGTGGGCCGGGAAGACCCAGTACTTC. This encodes CASSSSWEWAGKTQYF.

The sample holds a few counts of this clonotype. The chain combines TRBV7-2 with TRBJ1-4; D gene uncertain. The CDR3 contains 15 residues. CDR1 SGHTA and CDR2 FQGNSA come from the germline V gene. V was cut by 3 bases and J by 8 bases, with 16 bases left in between. The CDR3 is CASSFVGLPVEKLFF. The CDR3 DNA reads TGTGCCAGCAGCTTCGTAGGGCTTCCCGTGGAAAAACTGTTTTTT.